The sample holds many counts of the clone carrying this T cell receptor (beta chain). Antigen specificity is unknown. Diagnosing involved the use of clinical symptoms, serum thyroxine and TRAb, thyroid ultrasound and orbital computed tomography. Blood was sampled at initial diagnosis of hyperthyroidism, prior to onset of any ophthalmopathy symptoms. Deletions cut 5 bases from V and 4 bases from J, with 20 bases between. The germline CDR1 and CDR2 sequences are ENHRY and SYGVKD. This CDR3 is 16 amino acids long. This sample is drawn from a study of T cells in Graves' hyperthyroidism and ophthalmopathy. Study-wide results and limits: A model using 13 V-J features told ophthalmopathy apart from stable hyperthyroidism. In the blood, most expanded thyroid clonotypes above 0.001 appeared as well.

Amplified TCR beta CDR3 regions came from RNA transcripts. During a first-round RT-PCR of the TCR CDR3, the HTBI primer set was used. In TCRdb, the multiplex PCR reads were re-called with MiXCR into one record per CDR3 protein. The repertoire holds about 290,000 distinct CDR3 sequences, with roughly 14% as singletons. Sequencing was carried out using blood. The gene calls are TRBV10-3 and TRBJ1-2; TRBD1 is a possible D gene (5 bases). The clonotype originates from a woman in her thirties with Graves' hyperthyroidism that later progressed to Graves' ophthalmopathy. CDR3 bases: TGTGCCATCAGTCCTATCCGAGGGGATGTAGGCTATGGCTACACCTTC. Translated, it gives CAISPIRGDVGYGYTF.